One and the same sample provided the 5 T cell receptor beta chains below, sequenced in a study of cytomegalovirus exposure and HLA in healthy donors. The PCR used 60 Vbeta and 13 Jbeta primers. Repertoires were generated with immunoSEQ multiplex PCR, while TCRdb's copy carries only in-frame clones and drops some. The table shows about 160,000 clones, with roughly 85% occurring only once. The sequenced material came from PBMCs. Receptor source: a man aged 40-50 years in good health and CMV-seronegative.

The chain has TRBV4-2 and TRBJ2-1, with D possibly matching TRBD1 (5 bases). CDR3 size: 13 residues. V was pared by 1 base and J by 16 bases, with 17 bases between. From germline, CDR1 is LGHNA and CDR2 YNFKEQ. DNA of the CDR3: TGTGCCAGCAGCCAAGTTCCGACAGACGGCCCTTTCTTC. It yields the protein CASSQVPTDGPFF.

The chain combines TRBV6-6 with TRBJ1-6; D unresolved. CDR1 and CDR2 from the germline V gene are MNHNY and SVGAGI (reference sequence). The CDR3 is made up of 13 amino acids. Trimming stripped 6 bases from V and 7 bases from J, with 10 bases between. The CDR3 loop reads CASREWSNSPLHF. In DNA, the CDR3 is TGTGCCAGCAGGGAGTGGTCAAATTCACCCCTCCACTTT.

V and J are TRBV12-5 and TRBJ1-5, with D hard to call. V shed 5 bases and J shed 8 bases, with 7 bases lying between them. Germline CDR1 and CDR2: LGHNT and FRNRAP. The CDR3 runs 11 residues. CDR3: CASGPRKPQHF. In DNA form, the CDR3 reads TGTGCTAGTGGTCCTAGGAAGCCCCAGCATTTT.

The genes are TRBV11-2 and TRBJ1-1; 8 positions match TRBD1. The V and J ends lost 5 bases and 5 bases, in that order; junction bases with no gene match: 7. Germline V gene sequence: CDR1 SGHAT, CDR2 FQNNGV. The CDR3 is made up of 14 amino acids. The CDR3 sequence is CASSLIQGGTEAFF. CDR3 nucleotide sequence: TGTGCCAGCAGCCTCATACAGGGGGGAACTGAAGCTTTCTTT.

The chain couples TRBV6-1 to TRBJ2-7, with D possibly matching TRBD1 (6 bases). The CDR3 totals 15 residues. Trimming removed 6 bases from V and 2 bases from J, with 17 bases in between. The germline V gene has CDR1 MNHNS and CDR2 SASEGT. The CDR3 nucleotides read TGTGCCAGCAGGATCGGACAGTCCGAGGCCTACGAGCAGTACTTC. This translates into CASRIGQSEAYEQYF.